The rows below give T cell receptor beta chains drawn from one sample of a study of early stage breast cancer tumors. Method: immunoSEQ multiplex PCR; TCRdb's copy keeps in-frame clones and lacks some. This table has tens of thousands of clones, 70% to 80% appearing once. The sequenced material came from blood. These TCRs come from a person in their 60s with breast cancer. Each CDR3 is given with its conserved first and last residue. Each record gives: D gene, V gene, clone size, J gene, CDR3 DNA, CDR3 protein. D genes are given only for firm matches. The listing skips clone size in some rows; elsewhere it reads once, few, many or a size class.

d_call: TRBD2
v_call: TRBV5-4
clone_size: -
j_call: TRBJ2-3
cdr3_nt: TGTGCCAGCAGCCTACCTCCTAGCGGGGCCCGCACAGATACGCAGTATTTT
cdr3_aa: CASSLPPSGARTDTQYF

d_call: TRBD1
v_call: TRBV7-2
clone_size: -
j_call: TRBJ1-2
cdr3_nt: TGTGCCAGCAGCCTTGACAGGGCCTATGGCTACACCTTC
cdr3_aa: CASSLDRAYGYTF

d_call: -
v_call: TRBV2
clone_size: once
j_call: TRBJ2-3
cdr3_nt: TGTGCCAGCAGTGCCCCTTTGGGGGAAGACACAGATACGCAGTATTTT
cdr3_aa: CASSAPLGEDTDTQYF

d_call: TRBD1
v_call: TRBV19
clone_size: few
j_call: TRBJ1-5
cdr3_nt: TGTGCCAGTAAGAACAGGGGGGATCAGCCCCAGCATTTT
cdr3_aa: CASKNRGDQPQHF

d_call: -
v_call: TRBV7-2
clone_size: -
j_call: TRBJ1-5
cdr3_nt: TGTGCCAGCAGCAGAGACTTCGGCCAGCCCCAGCATTTT
cdr3_aa: CASSRDFGQPQHF

d_call: -
v_call: TRBV5-4
clone_size: once
j_call: TRBJ2-7
cdr3_nt: TGTGCCAGCAGCTTGGACCAGGCCACACACTACGAGCAGTACTTC
cdr3_aa: CASSLDQATHYEQYF

d_call: -
v_call: TRBV7-3
clone_size: -
j_call: TRBJ2-6
cdr3_nt: TGTGCCAGCAGCCCTATTGTAGGATCGACTGGGGCCAACGTCCTGACTTTC
cdr3_aa: CASSPIVGSTGANVLTF

d_call: -
v_call: TRBV6-5
clone_size: once
j_call: TRBJ1-5
cdr3_nt: TGTGCCAGCATTGGATCAGGGGATGGTCAGCCCCAGCATTTT
cdr3_aa: CASIGSGDGQPQHF

d_call: -
v_call: TRBV28
clone_size: -
j_call: TRBJ1-2
cdr3_nt: TGTGCCAGCCAGAATTGGAGGCACGCTAACTATGGCTACACCTTC
cdr3_aa: CASQNWRHANYGYTF

d_call: -
v_call: TRBV27
clone_size: -
j_call: TRBJ1-6
cdr3_nt: TGTGCCAGCAGTTGGGGGGGCAATTCACCCCTCCACTTT
cdr3_aa: CASSWGGNSPLHF

d_call: -
v_call: TRBV2
clone_size: -
j_call: TRBJ2-7
cdr3_nt: TGTGCCAGCAGTGTTCCCTTATCCTACGAGCAGTACTTC
cdr3_aa: CASSVPLSYEQYF

d_call: TRBD1
v_call: TRBV4-1
clone_size: -
j_call: TRBJ1-1
cdr3_nt: TGCGCCAGCAGCCAAGATCCCCGACAGGGAGTAAGAGTTGCTGAAGCTTTCTTT
cdr3_aa: CASSQDPRQGVRVAEAFF

d_call: -
v_call: TRBV5-6
clone_size: -
j_call: TRBJ2-1
cdr3_nt: TGTGCCAGCAGCTTAGGCCAGCTGAGGAATGAGCAGTTCTTC
cdr3_aa: CASSLGQLRNEQFF

d_call: TRBD1
v_call: TRBV5-6
clone_size: -
j_call: TRBJ1-4
cdr3_nt: TGTGCCAGCAGCTTGGCGGGACAGGCCACTAATGAAAAACTGTTTTTT
cdr3_aa: CASSLAGQATNEKLFF

d_call: -
v_call: TRBV9
clone_size: -
j_call: TRBJ1-1
cdr3_nt: TGTGCCAGCAGCCAGGACGGGGTGAACACTGAAGCTTTCTTT
cdr3_aa: CASSQDGVNTEAFF

d_call: TRBD1
v_call: TRBV5-1
clone_size: -
j_call: TRBJ1-1
cdr3_nt: TGCGCCAGCAGCTTGGGTGCAGGGGGGACTGAAGCTTTCTTT
cdr3_aa: CASSLGAGGTEAFF

d_call: -
v_call: TRBV2
clone_size: -
j_call: TRBJ2-5
cdr3_nt: TGTGCCAGCAGTCGGGACGTTCGGGAGACCCAGTACTTC
cdr3_aa: CASSRDVRETQYF

d_call: -
v_call: TRBV18
clone_size: -
j_call: TRBJ1-5
cdr3_nt: TGTGCCAGCTCACCAGGGAGCAATCAGCCCCAGCATTTT
cdr3_aa: CASSPGSNQPQHF

d_call: TRBD1
v_call: TRBV27
clone_size: -
j_call: TRBJ2-1
cdr3_nt: TGTGCCAGCAGTCCAACGGGACAGGGGTTTTCTGAGCAGTTCTTC
cdr3_aa: CASSPTGQGFSEQFF

d_call: TRBD1
v_call: TRBV19
clone_size: few
j_call: TRBJ1-1
cdr3_nt: TGTGCCAGTAGGCACAGGGGCGCGACTGAAGCTTTCTTT
cdr3_aa: CASRHRGATEAFF

d_call: -
v_call: TRBV5-1
clone_size: -
j_call: TRBJ1-2
cdr3_nt: TGCGCCAGCAGCTTGGGAGCGCTTCTCCCCTATGGCTACACCTTC
cdr3_aa: CASSLGALLPYGYTF

d_call: TRBD1
v_call: TRBV27
clone_size: -
j_call: TRBJ1-6
cdr3_nt: TGTGCCAGCAGGTCAGGGGGCCCTGGCAATAATTCACCCCTCCACTTT
cdr3_aa: CASRSGGPGNNSPLHF

d_call: -
v_call: TRBV5-1
clone_size: -
j_call: TRBJ2-7
cdr3_nt: TGCGCCAGCAGCCGGACCTCCTACGAGCAGTACTTC
cdr3_aa: CASSRTSYEQYF

d_call: TRBD1
v_call: TRBV19
clone_size: few
j_call: TRBJ1-1
cdr3_nt: TGTGCCAGTAGTTTCACAGGGGTAGGAAAGGGTACTGAAGCTTTCTTT
cdr3_aa: CASSFTGVGKGTEAFF

d_call: TRBD1
v_call: TRBV2
clone_size: once
j_call: TRBJ1-5
cdr3_nt: TGTGCCAGCAGTGAGGAGACAGGGGTCCAGCCCCAGCATTTT
cdr3_aa: CASSEETGVQPQHF

d_call: -
v_call: TRBV7-2
clone_size: -
j_call: TRBJ2-1
cdr3_nt: TGTGCCAGCAGCTCAGGTGGAGGTTTTGGGAATGAGCAGTTCTTC
cdr3_aa: CASSSGGGFGNEQFF

d_call: -
v_call: TRBV5-1
clone_size: -
j_call: TRBJ2-5
cdr3_nt: TGCGCCAGCAGCTCCCAGGTAGGAGAGACCCAGTACTTC
cdr3_aa: CASSSQVGETQYF

d_call: TRBD1
v_call: TRBV6-5
clone_size: -
j_call: TRBJ2-6
cdr3_nt: TGTGCCAGCGGGAACAGGGGTGCTGGGGCCAACGTCCTGACTTTC
cdr3_aa: CASGNRGAGANVLTF

d_call: TRBD2
v_call: TRBV19
clone_size: once
j_call: TRBJ2-7
cdr3_nt: TGTGCCAGTAGCTCGGGGGGGCCCGTCGGGCACCACGAGCAGTACTTC
cdr3_aa: CASSSGGPVGHHEQYF

d_call: -
v_call: TRBV18
clone_size: few
j_call: TRBJ1-5
cdr3_nt: TGTGCCAGCTCACAAAAAGATAGCAATCAGCCCCAGCATTTT
cdr3_aa: CASSQKDSNQPQHF

d_call: -
v_call: TRBV9
clone_size: -
j_call: TRBJ2-3
cdr3_nt: TGTGCCAGCAGCGTAGAAGGAACCGGGTTGAGTACGCAGTATTTT
cdr3_aa: CASSVEGTGLSTQYF

d_call: TRBD1
v_call: TRBV19
clone_size: -
j_call: TRBJ1-1
cdr3_nt: TGTGCCAGTAGTAACACAGGGGACACTGAAGCTTTCTTT
cdr3_aa: CASSNTGDTEAFF

d_call: TRBD2
v_call: TRBV5-1
clone_size: few
j_call: TRBJ2-1
cdr3_nt: TGCGCCAGCAGCTCTAGCGGGGGGAACTACAATGAGCAGTTCTTC
cdr3_aa: CASSSSGGNYNEQFF

d_call: -
v_call: TRBV4-1
clone_size: -
j_call: TRBJ1-1
cdr3_nt: TGCGCCAGCAGCCAAGGTACGGCGGCGGGGAAGAACACTGAAGCTTTCTTT
cdr3_aa: CASSQGTAAGKNTEAFF

d_call: -
v_call: TRBV10-3
clone_size: few
j_call: TRBJ1-2
cdr3_nt: TGTGCCACCTCCACCGGCTATGGCTACACCTTC
cdr3_aa: CATSTGYGYTF

d_call: -
v_call: TRBV4-2
clone_size: -
j_call: TRBJ2-2
cdr3_nt: TGTGCCAGCAGCCGGGTAGGGGGGAGGCAGGAGCTGTTTTTT
cdr3_aa: CASSRVGGRQELFF

d_call: -
v_call: TRBV6-4
clone_size: few
j_call: TRBJ2-2
cdr3_nt: TGTGCCAGCAGTGACGGAGGGGACTTCACCGGGGAGCTGTTTTTT
cdr3_aa: CASSDGGDFTGELFF

d_call: -
v_call: TRBV9
clone_size: -
j_call: TRBJ2-5
cdr3_nt: TGTGCCAGCAGCGCCCTGGGGGGGACAGTCCAAGAGACCCAGTACTTC
cdr3_aa: CASSALGGTVQETQYF

d_call: -
v_call: TRBV19
clone_size: -
j_call: TRBJ1-5
cdr3_nt: TGTGCCAGTAGTATAGTACGGGGGAGCAATCAGCCCCAGCATTTT
cdr3_aa: CASSIVRGSNQPQHF

d_call: -
v_call: TRBV4-1
clone_size: few
j_call: TRBJ1-5
cdr3_nt: TGCGCCTCCGGGGACTTCGAGGGTCAGCCCCAGCATTTT
cdr3_aa: CASGDFEGQPQHF

d_call: -
v_call: TRBV18
clone_size: -
j_call: TRBJ2-5
cdr3_nt: TGTGCCAGCTCCACCTGGAGCGGCCAAGAGACCCAGTACTTC
cdr3_aa: CASSTWSGQETQYF